The entry below gives a single T cell receptor beta chain sequence along with its context. Its specificity is unknown. This specimen comes from a study of CD8 T cells in ankylosing spondylitis. Points from the study as a whole: Previous work reported some of these motif variants in the synovial fluid and blood of reactive arthritis. In ankylosing spondylitis blood, a motif of roughly eight highly homologous TCR beta variants appeared characteristic. Disease-associated clones were reportedly significantly overrepresented in matched ankylosing spondylitis synovial fluid.

TCRdb re-called the 5' RACE reads through MiXCR, storing one row per CDR3 protein. The sample has 380,000 or so distinct CDR3 sequences, 20% seen once. This CDR3 is built from 16 residues. V shed 4 bases and J 5 bases; nucleotides not matched to a gene: 9. The TCR originated in a male donor with ankylosing spondylitis or in good health (not recorded which). The sample taken for sequencing was blood, either unsorted or a sorted T cell fraction (not recorded which). The chain has TRBV12-3 or TRBV12-4 and TRBJ2-3; 10 bases are shared with TRBD2. CDR3 protein: CASSSRAGGSGDTQYF. CDR3 nucleotides: TGTGCCAGCAGTTCCCGAGCGGGGGGGTCGGGAGATACGCAGTATTTT.